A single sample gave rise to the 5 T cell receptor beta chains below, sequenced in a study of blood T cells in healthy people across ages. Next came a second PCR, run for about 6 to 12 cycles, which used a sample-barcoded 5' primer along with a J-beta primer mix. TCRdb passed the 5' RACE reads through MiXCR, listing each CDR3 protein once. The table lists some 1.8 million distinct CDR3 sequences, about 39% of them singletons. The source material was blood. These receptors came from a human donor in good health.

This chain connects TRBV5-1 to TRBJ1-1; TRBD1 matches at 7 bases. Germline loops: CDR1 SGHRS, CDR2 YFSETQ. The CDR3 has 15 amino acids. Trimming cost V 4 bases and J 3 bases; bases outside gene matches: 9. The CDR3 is CASSPRQGMDTEAFF. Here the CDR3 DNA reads TGCGCCAGCAGCCCCCGACAGGGCATGGACACTGAAGCTTTCTTT.

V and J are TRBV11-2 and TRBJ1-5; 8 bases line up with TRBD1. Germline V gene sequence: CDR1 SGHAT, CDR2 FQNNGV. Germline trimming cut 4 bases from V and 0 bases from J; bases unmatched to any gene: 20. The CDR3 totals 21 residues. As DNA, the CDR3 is TGTGCCAGCAGCTCCAGCCGGACAGGGCACCTTCCCTTTTATAGCAATCAGCCCCAGCATTTT. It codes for CASSSSRTGHLPFYSNQPQHF.

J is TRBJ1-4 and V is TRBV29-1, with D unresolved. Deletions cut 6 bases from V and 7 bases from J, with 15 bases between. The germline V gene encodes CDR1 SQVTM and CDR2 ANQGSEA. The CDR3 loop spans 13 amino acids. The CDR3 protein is CSVAEELGEKLFF. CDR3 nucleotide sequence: TGCAGCGTAGCGGAGGAATTAGGTGAAAAACTGTTTTTT.

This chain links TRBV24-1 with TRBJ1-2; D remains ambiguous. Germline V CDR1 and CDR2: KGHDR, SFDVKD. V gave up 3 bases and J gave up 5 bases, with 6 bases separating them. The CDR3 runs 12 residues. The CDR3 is CATSDPEYGYTF. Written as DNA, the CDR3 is TGTGCCACCAGTGATCCGGAGTATGGCTACACCTTC.

The chain's CDR3 is CATSDGQEDSYEQYF. The CDR3 DNA reads TGTGCCACCAGTGATGGGCAGGAAGATTCCTACGAGCAGTACTTC. The chain has TRBV24-1 and TRBJ2-7; unclear D gene. This CDR3 contains 15 residues. The V and J ends lost 3 bases and 1 base respectively, with 12 bases between them. The germline gives CDR1 KGHDR, CDR2 SFDVKD.